Listed here are 32 T cell receptor beta chains from one sample, sequenced in a study of T cells expressing NK-cell markers. From its re-call of the 5' RACE reads, TCRdb lists each CDR3 protein once, without DNA. The data include 550,000 or so distinct CDR3 sequences; the top ten clones carry around 3.3%. Sequenced sample: blood T cells: a sorted CD56 or NKG2C T cell subset, CD4+ or CD8+ T cells, or bulk PBMC T cells (not recorded which). The receptors derive from a man younger than 35 in good health.

The CDR3 spells CASNLHATSETDNEQFF. V gene TRBV6-1 combines with J gene TRBJ2-1; as DNA is missing, the TRBD2 call by TCRdb cannot be tested. Per germline, CDR1 MNHNS and CDR2 SASEGT. The CDR3 covers 17 residues.

This sequence joins TRBV6-2 or TRBV6-3 and TRBJ2-5; TCRdb returns TRBD2, unconfirmable since there is no DNA. Germline V gene lookup returns CDR1 MNHEY and CDR2 SVGEGT. The CDR3 runs to 14 residues. The CDR3 loop is CASSYALAGETQYF.

The chain couples TRBV15 to TRBJ1-4; absent DNA, TCRdb's TRBD1 call cannot be checked. The CDR3 is 17 residues long. In germline, CDR1 is LNHNV, CDR2 YYDKDF (reference sequence). The CDR3 spells CATSRKGKTGGREKLFF.

This chain uses TRBV25-1 with TRBJ2-1; the TRBD1 assignment by TCRdb is unverifiable without DNA. Germline V gene lookup returns CDR1 MGHDK and CDR2 SYGVNS. This CDR3 has 18 residues. The CDR3 reads CASSQGRSGQGIFNEQFF.

The genes are TRBV11-2 and TRBJ2-3. The CDR3 is 15 amino acids. Germline V gene lookup returns CDR1 SGHAT and CDR2 FQNNGV. CDR3 sequence: CASSLVVNFEDTQYF.

V and J are TRBV28 and TRBJ2-3. The CDR3 is 15 residues long. Germline CDR1 reads MDHEN; CDR2 reads SYDVKM. CDR3 sequence: CASSFRGLFTDTQYF.

The chain uses TRBV4-1 and TRBJ2-3. The CDR3 has 14 amino acids. CDR1 and CDR2 (germline): MGHRA, YSYEKL. CDR3 amino acids: CASSQEPVRDTQYF.

CDR3 protein: CASTTGGASTDTQYF. This chain uses TRBV6-1 with TRBJ2-3; no DNA is available, so the TRBD2 call from TCRdb remains unchecked. From germline, CDR1 is MNHNS and CDR2 SASEGT. CDR3 length: 15 amino acids.

This sequence joins TRBV2 and TRBJ2-4; TCRdb selects TRBD2, and the lack of DNA leaves this call unchecked. CDR1 SNHLY and CDR2 FYNNEI come from the germline V gene. The CDR3 totals 18 residues. The CDR3 reads CASSELRVAVLAKNIQYF.

V gene TRBV7-9 combines with J gene TRBJ2-2. The length of the CDR3 is 15 residues. CDR1 and CDR2 from the germline V gene are SEHNR and FQNEAQ (reference sequence). CDR3 residues: CASLRAAVNTGELFF.

The chain carries TRBV7-9 and TRBJ2-3; the D call of TRBD2 rests on TCRdb alone, since no DNA is present to check it. CDR1 is SEHNR, CDR2 FQNEAQ, per germline (reference sequence). This CDR3 is 14 amino acids long. The CDR3 region is CASGGGGVPDTQYF. The full variable domain, rest sourced from reference TRBV7-9 and TRBJ2-3, is DTGVSQNPRHKITKRGQNVTFRCDPISEHNRLYWYRQTLGQGPEFLTYFQNEAQLEKSRLLSDRFSAERPKGSFSTLEIQRTEQGDSAMYLCASGGGGVPDTQYFGPGTRLTVL.

This CDR3 is CASSSFSDTQYF. The chain has TRBV25-1 and TRBJ2-3. CDR3 length: 12 residues. From germline, CDR1 is MGHDK and CDR2 SYGVNS.

This chain connects TRBV13 to TRBJ2-3; lacking DNA, the TRBD1 call made by TCRdb goes unchecked. Germline V gives CDR1 PRHDT, CDR2 FYEKMQ (reference sequence). The CDR3 covers 19 residues. The chain's CDR3 is CASSLRGRGREKGADTQYF.

The chain has TRBV12-3 or TRBV12-4 and TRBJ1-6; the D call of TRBD1 rests on TCRdb alone, since no DNA is present to check it. The CDR3 sequence is 14 residues long. CDR3: CASATTTGNSPLHF.

CDR3 sequence reads: CATSRDQRGPPNEQYF. The chain combines TRBV15 with TRBJ2-7; TCRdb calls TRBD1, which cannot be checked without DNA. The CDR3 loop spans 16 amino acids. CDR1 is LNHNV, CDR2 YYDKDF, per germline (reference sequence). Full variable domain (outside the CDR3, taken from reference TRBV15 and TRBJ2-7): DAMVIQNPRYQVTQFGKPVTLSCSQTLNHNVMYWYQQKSSQAPKLLFHYYDKDFNNEADTPDNFQSRRPNTSFCFLDIRSPGLGDTAMYLCATSRDQRGPPNEQYFGPGTRLTVT.

The gene calls are TRBV4-1 and TRBJ1-2; TCRdb gives TRBD1 as the D gene, but with no DNA this cannot be confirmed. Germline CDR1 is MGHRA and CDR2 is YSYEKL. This CDR3 has 13 residues. CDR3 in amino acids: CASSQVSGGRYTF.

The genes are TRBV10-2 and TRBJ1-1. This CDR3 is built from 14 residues. Germline CDR1 reads WSHSY; CDR2 reads SAAADI. CDR3 in amino acids: CASSDWAGGIEAFF.

This chain uses TRBV11-2 with TRBJ2-6; TCRdb's D gene call, TRBD1, goes unchecked for lack of DNA. The CDR3 length is 15 residues. CDR1 is SGHAT and CDR2 is FQNNGV in the germline V gene. The CDR3 region is CASSLDPDSSDVLTF.

The CDR3 protein is CATSTWDRGGGEQYF. This chain joins TRBV15 and TRBJ2-7; absent DNA, TCRdb's TRBD1 call cannot be checked. This CDR3 contains 15 residues. Per germline, CDR1 LNHNV and CDR2 YYDKDF (reference sequence). Supplemented by reference TRBV15 and TRBJ2-7, the full variable domain reads DAMVIQNPRYQVTQFGKPVTLSCSQTLNHNVMYWYQQKSSQAPKLLFHYYDKDFNNEADTPDNFQSRRPNTSFCFLDIRSPGLGDTAMYLCATSTWDRGGGEQYFGPGTRLTVT.

The chain couples TRBV6-1 to TRBJ2-1; the D gene TCRdb calls, TRBD2, cannot be checked with no DNA. The CDR3 length is 15 residues. Germline V lookup: CDR1 MNHNS, CDR2 SASEGT. The CDR3 reads CASRGLAGVYNEQFF.

The chain recombines TRBV7-2 with TRBJ2-1; TCRdb gives TRBD2 as the D gene, but with no DNA this cannot be confirmed. Germline V gene data show CDR1 as SGHTA and CDR2 as FQGNSA. The CDR3 has 15 amino acids. The CDR3 sequence: CASSSLGQTYNEQFF.

The V gene is TRBV28, the J gene TRBJ2-3; absent DNA, TCRdb's TRBD2 call cannot be checked. The germline V gene encodes CDR1 MDHEN and CDR2 SYDVKM. The CDR3 has 15 residues. The CDR3 protein is CASSASSGRTDTQYF.

The rearrangement links TRBV5-1 to TRBJ2-3. The CDR3 extends over 11 amino acids. The germline gives CDR1 SGHRS, CDR2 YFSETQ. The CDR3 loop reads CASSGSDTQYF.

The rearrangement joins TRBV3-1 to TRBJ2-5. Per germline, CDR1 LGHDT and CDR2 YNNKEL (reference sequence). The CDR3 is 15 residues long. The CDR3 reads CASSQEGTYQETQYF.

The chain recombines TRBV11-2 with TRBJ2-3; TCRdb's D call of TRBD1 is untestable without DNA. The CDR3 has 16 residues. CDR1 SGHAT and CDR2 FQNNGV come from the germline V gene. The CDR3 protein is CASSVLMGAATDTQYF.

The chain links TRBV6-4 to TRBJ2-1; TCRdb gives TRBD2 as the D gene, but with no DNA this cannot be confirmed. CDR3 length: 16 residues. The germline CDR1 and CDR2 sequences are MRHNA and SNTAGT. CDR3 residues: CASSDSGTSGYNEQFF.

The chain links TRBV20-1 to TRBJ1-5; TCRdb gives TRBD1 as the D gene, but with no DNA this cannot be confirmed. Germline CDR1 is DFQATT and CDR2 is SNEGSKA (reference sequence). This CDR3 comprises 15 residues. CDR3 protein: CSATPHTGGDQPQHF.

The V and J genes are TRBV7-2 and TRBJ1-1. The CDR3 consists of 13 residues. The germline gives CDR1 SGHTA, CDR2 FQGNSA. CDR3 protein: CASSASTRAGAFF.

The CDR3 spells CASTRSGQGGEQYF. This chain uses TRBV28 with TRBJ2-7; TCRdb lists TRBD1, though no DNA is available to test this call. The CDR3 covers 14 residues. Per the germline V gene, CDR1 is MDHEN and CDR2 is SYDVKM.

J is TRBJ2-1 and V is TRBV10-3. The CDR3 totals 14 residues. Per the germline V gene, CDR1 is ENHRY and CDR2 is SYGVKD. CDR3 residues: CAISDLTSFPEQFF.

The J gene is TRBJ2-1, the V gene TRBV29-1; the TRBD2 assignment by TCRdb is unverifiable without DNA. Germline CDR1 SQVTM, CDR2 ANQGSEA. This CDR3 has 13 residues. The CDR3 is CSLKEAGLYEQFF.

The chain uses TRBV29-1 and TRBJ2-7; with no DNA, the TCRdb D assignment of TRBD1 cannot be verified. Per germline, CDR1 SQVTM and CDR2 ANQGSEA. This CDR3 is built from 17 residues. Here the CDR3 reads CSAIHSGNGTRPYEQYF.